This T cell receptor (beta chain) was profiled in a study of T cell responses to AZD1222 COVID-19 vaccine. The data were produced by immunoSEQ multiplex PCR, yet TCRdb's version contains in-frame clones alone and is incomplete. The data show roughly 150,000 clones, around 90% seen once. Findings of the study overall: Only 6 or 7 people who got AZD1222 tested seropositive at baseline. Donors skewed white British and female; clonal diversity was possibly underestimated.

Note on this clone: Antigen: not known.

Germline V CDR1 and CDR2: MNHEY, SVGAGI. V shed 5 bases and J shed 10 bases, with 20 bases lying between them. This CDR3 is built from 15 residues. V is TRBV6-5 and J is TRBJ1-4; the D gene is possibly TRBD1 (6 bases). This receptor was identified in an adult in good health. This sample comprised peripheral blood, obtained on day 0 of AZD1222 vaccination. In DNA form, the CDR3 reads TGTGCCAGCAGTCGAGGGGAGGGCAGGGGCAGAAAACTGTTTTTT. It specifies CASSRGEGRGRKLFF.